This TCR beta chain came from a study of blood T cell repertoires in COVID-19. Turning to the study itself: Samples of COVID-19 (acute and convalescent) were obtained from the United States, Italy and Spain.

Profiling relied on immunoSEQ multiplex PCR, and the TCRdb table lists in-frame clones only, not all of them. The data contain about 140,000 clones, about four fifths of them singletons. Material: peripheral blood. This TCR was sampled from a man between 70 and 80 years old who had recovered from COVID-19.

This CDR3 is CASIYGGQGWTGELFF. Written as DNA, the CDR3 is TGTGCCAGCATCTACGGGGGACAGGGATGGACCGGGGAGCTGTTTTTT. The V and J genes are TRBV21-1 and TRBJ2-2; the table's D call, TRBD1, was not checked against the DNA. TRBV21-1 is annotated as a pseudogene. This CDR3 region has 16 residues.